The rows below give T cell receptor beta chains drawn from one sample of a study of T cell responses to AZD1222 COVID-19 vaccine. TCRdb keeps only in-frame clones here, not all; method: immunoSEQ multiplex PCR. The sample shows about 86,000 clones, about nine tenths of them seen only once. This sample comprised peripheral blood, obtained 28 days after the second AZD1222 dose. The receptors shown here come from an adult who received the AZD1222 COVID-19 vaccine. Each CDR3 is given with its conserved first and last residue. D genes are given only for firm matches. Size is omitted from some rows. Given values are once, few, many or a class for expanded clones.

v_call	clone_size	d_call	j_call	cdr3_aa	cdr3_nt
TRBV5-6	.	TRBD1	TRBJ1-6	CASSSGSAGQYNSPLHF	TGTGCCAGCAGCTCTGGTTCCGCGGGACAGTATAATTCACCCCTCCACTTT
TRBV7-2	.	.	TRBJ1-5	CASSTTGTRQPQHF	TGTGCCAGCAGCACGACCGGGACTCGGCAGCCCCAGCATTTT
TRBV9	.	.	TRBJ2-3	CASSAQGWAADTQYF	TGTGCCAGCAGCGCCCAGGGCTGGGCCGCAGATACGCAGTATTTT
TRBV7-8	.	.	TRBJ1-4	CASSPDRAGLNEKLFF	TGTGCCAGCAGCCCCGACAGAGCGGGACTCAATGAAAAACTGTTTTTT
TRBV20-1	.	.	TRBJ1-2	CSASSGRTISGLRGYTF	TGCAGTGCTAGTTCGGGTCGGACAATTAGCGGCCTTCGCGGCTACACCTTC
TRBV5-1	.	.	TRBJ1-2	CASSYAGDYGYTF	TGCGCCAGCTCCTATGCAGGGGACTATGGCTACACCTTC
TRBV5-6	few	.	TRBJ2-7	CASLRQNLPYEQYF	TGTGCCAGCTTAAGACAGAATCTTCCCTACGAGCAGTACTTC
TRBV4-2	once	.	TRBJ1-6	CASSQEAGPNSPLHF	TGTGCCAGCAGCCAAGAGGCAGGGCCTAATTCACCCCTCCACTTT
TRBV9	.	.	TRBJ2-2	CASSVNQGNTGELFF	TGTGCCAGCAGCGTTAACCAGGGGAACACCGGGGAGCTGTTTTTT
TRBV19	.	TRBD1	TRBJ2-2	CASRNRDRGYPGELFF	TGTGCCAGTAGGAACCGGGACAGGGGGTACCCCGGGGAGCTGTTTTTT
TRBV4-2	.	TRBD1	TRBJ1-2	CASSQVTGVYGYTF	TGTGCCAGCAGCCAAGTAACAGGGGTCTATGGCTACACCTTC
TRBV2	.	TRBD1	TRBJ2-2	CASRGTGNTGELFF	TGTGCCAGCAGGGGGACAGGGAACACCGGGGAGCTGTTTTTT
TRBV5-1	once	.	TRBJ1-1	CASSLVAKGNTEAFF	TGCGCCAGCAGCTTGGTTGCCAAAGGGAACACTGAAGCTTTCTTT
TRBV7-9	.	.	TRBJ2-5	CASSLGAGAEIDQETQYF	TGTGCCAGCAGCTTAGGGGCGGGGGCGGAGATAGACCAAGAGACCCAGTACTTC
TRBV9	.	.	TRBJ1-3	CASSVGSGPGNTIYF	TGTGCCAGCAGCGTAGGATCAGGGCCTGGAAACACCATATATTTT
TRBV19	few	.	TRBJ1-6	CASSPLNSPLHF	TGTGCCAGTAGCCCCCTTAATTCACCCCTCCACTTT
TRBV9	.	.	TRBJ2-1	CASSVAGSYNEQFF	TGTGCCAGCAGCGTCGCGGGGTCCTACAATGAGCAGTTCTTC
TRBV9	.	.	TRBJ2-1	CASSVSGFNEQFF	TGTGCCAGCAGCGTATCTGGATTCAATGAGCAGTTCTTC
TRBV24-1	.	TRBD1	TRBJ1-2	CATSGGPGTVDGYTF	TGTGCCACCAGTGGGGGACCCGGGACAGTCGATGGCTACACCTTC
TRBV7-9	.	.	TRBJ2-7	CASSQQGLGQYF	TGTGCCAGCAGCCAACAGGGACTTGGGCAGTACTTC
TRBV4-1	.	.	TRBJ2-7	CASSQVQNYEQYF	TGCGCCAGCAGCCAAGTGCAGAACTACGAGCAGTACTTC
TRBV15	.	.	TRBJ1-1	CATSSFEMGGGPEAFF	TGTGCCACCAGCAGTTTTGAAATGGGGGGTGGCCCTGAAGCTTTCTTT
TRBV25-1	.	.	TRBJ1-1	CASVEDTEAFF	TGTGCCAGCGTGGAGGACACTGAAGCTTTCTTT
TRBV9	.	.	TRBJ2-5	CASSVERGSLQETQYF	TGTGCCAGCAGCGTAGAGAGGGGATCACTCCAAGAGACCCAGTACTTC